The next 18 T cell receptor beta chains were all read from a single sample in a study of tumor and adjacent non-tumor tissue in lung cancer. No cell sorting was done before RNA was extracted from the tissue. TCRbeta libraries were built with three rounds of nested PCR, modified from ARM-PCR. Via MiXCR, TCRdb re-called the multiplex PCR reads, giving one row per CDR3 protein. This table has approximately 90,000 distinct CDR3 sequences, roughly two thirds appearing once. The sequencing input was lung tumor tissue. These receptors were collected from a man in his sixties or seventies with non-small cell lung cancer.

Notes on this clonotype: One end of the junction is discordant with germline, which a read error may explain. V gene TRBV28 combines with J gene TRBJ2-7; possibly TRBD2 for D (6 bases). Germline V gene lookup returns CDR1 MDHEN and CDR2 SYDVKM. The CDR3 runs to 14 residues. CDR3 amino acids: CASRTSWEAYEQCF. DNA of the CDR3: TGTGCCAGCAGAACTAGCTGGGAGGCCTACGAGCAGTGCTTC.

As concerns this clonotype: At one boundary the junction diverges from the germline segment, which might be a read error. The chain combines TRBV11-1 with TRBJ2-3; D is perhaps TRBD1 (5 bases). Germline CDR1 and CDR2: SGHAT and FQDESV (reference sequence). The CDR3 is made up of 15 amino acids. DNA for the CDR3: TGTGCTAGCAGCCAAACCAGGGCCCACACAGATACGCAGTATTTT. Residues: CASSQTRAHTDTQYF. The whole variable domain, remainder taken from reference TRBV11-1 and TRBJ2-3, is EAEVAQSPRYKITEKSQAVAFWCDPISGHATLYWYRQILGQGPELLVQFQDESVVDDSQLPKDRFSAERLKGVDSTLKIQPAELGDSAMYLCASSQTRAHTDTQYFGPGTRLTVL.

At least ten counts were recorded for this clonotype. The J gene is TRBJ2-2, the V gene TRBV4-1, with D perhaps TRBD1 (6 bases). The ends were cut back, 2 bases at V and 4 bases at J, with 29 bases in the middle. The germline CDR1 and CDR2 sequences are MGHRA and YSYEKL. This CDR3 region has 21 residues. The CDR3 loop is CASSQKKGQDRTGSGTGELFF. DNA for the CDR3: TGCGCCAGCAGCCAAAAAAAGGGCCAGGACCGAACAGGGAGCGGCACCGGGGAGCTGTTTTTT.

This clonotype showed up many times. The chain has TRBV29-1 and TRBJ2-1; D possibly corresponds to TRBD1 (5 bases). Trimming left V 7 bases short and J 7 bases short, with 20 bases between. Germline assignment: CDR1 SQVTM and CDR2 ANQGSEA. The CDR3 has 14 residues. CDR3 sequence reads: CSEALWQGANEQFF. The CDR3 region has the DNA TGCAGCGAAGCTCTTTGGCAGGGTGCTAATGAGCAGTTCTTC.

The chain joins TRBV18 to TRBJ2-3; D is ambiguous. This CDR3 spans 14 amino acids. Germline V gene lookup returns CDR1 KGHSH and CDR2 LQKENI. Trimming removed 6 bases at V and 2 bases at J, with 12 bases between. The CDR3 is CASSLVPATDTQYF. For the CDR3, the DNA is TGTGCCAGCTCCTTAGTCCCCGCCACAGATACGCAGTATTTT.

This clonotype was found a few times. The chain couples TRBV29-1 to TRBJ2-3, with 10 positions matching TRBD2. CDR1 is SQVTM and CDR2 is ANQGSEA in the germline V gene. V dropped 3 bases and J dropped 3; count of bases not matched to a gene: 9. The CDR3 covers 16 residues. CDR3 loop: CSVDGGASGSTDTQYF. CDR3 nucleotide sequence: TGCAGCGTTGATGGGGGTGCTAGCGGGAGTACAGATACGCAGTATTTT.

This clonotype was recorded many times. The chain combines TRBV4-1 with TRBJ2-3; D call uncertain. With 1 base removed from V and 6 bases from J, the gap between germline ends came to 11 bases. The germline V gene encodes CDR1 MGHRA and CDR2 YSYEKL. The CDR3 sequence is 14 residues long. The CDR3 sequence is CASSQVPLKDTQYF. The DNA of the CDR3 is TGCGCCAGCAGCCAAGTCCCCCTGAAGGATACGCAGTATTTT.

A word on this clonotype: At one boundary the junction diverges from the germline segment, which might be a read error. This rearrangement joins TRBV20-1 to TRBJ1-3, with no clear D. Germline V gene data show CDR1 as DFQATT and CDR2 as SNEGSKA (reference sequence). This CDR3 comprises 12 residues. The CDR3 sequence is CSAQISGNIIYF. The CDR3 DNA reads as TGCAGTGCCCAGATCTCTGGAAACATCATATATTTT.

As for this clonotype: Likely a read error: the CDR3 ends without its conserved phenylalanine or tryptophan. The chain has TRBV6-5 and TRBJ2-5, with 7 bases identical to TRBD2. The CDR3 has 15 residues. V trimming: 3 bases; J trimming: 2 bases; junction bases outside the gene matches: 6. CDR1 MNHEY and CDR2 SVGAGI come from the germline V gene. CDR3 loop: CASSYPQAGQETQYS. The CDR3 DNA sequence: TGTGCCAGCAGTTATCCGCAAGCGGGGCAAGAGACCCAGTACTCC.

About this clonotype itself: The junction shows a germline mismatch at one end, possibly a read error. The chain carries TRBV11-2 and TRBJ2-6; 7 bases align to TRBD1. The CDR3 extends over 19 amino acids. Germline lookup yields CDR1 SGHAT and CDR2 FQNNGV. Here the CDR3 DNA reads TGTGCCAGCAGCTCCCTTAGGGGAAGAGGGGGCTCTAGGGCCAACGTCCTGACTTTC. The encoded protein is CASSSLRGRGGSRANVLTF.

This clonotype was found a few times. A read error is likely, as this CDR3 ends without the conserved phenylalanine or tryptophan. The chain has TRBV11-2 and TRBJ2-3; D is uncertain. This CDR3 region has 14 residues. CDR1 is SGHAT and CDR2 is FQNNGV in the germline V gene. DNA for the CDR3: TGCGCCAGCAGCTTAGATTATGGTGGGGATACGCAGTATTTG. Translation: CASSLDYGGDTQYL.

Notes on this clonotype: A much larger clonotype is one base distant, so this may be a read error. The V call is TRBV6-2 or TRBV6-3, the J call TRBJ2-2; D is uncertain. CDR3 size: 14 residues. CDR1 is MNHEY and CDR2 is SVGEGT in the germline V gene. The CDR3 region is CASSYNSNAGELFF. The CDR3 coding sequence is TGTGCCAGCAGTTACAATTCGAACGCCGGGGAGCTGTTTTTT.

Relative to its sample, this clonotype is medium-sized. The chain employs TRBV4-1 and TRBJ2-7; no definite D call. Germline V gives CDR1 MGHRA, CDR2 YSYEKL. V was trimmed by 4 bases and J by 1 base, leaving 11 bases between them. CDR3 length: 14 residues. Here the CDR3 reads CASSLETPSYEQYF. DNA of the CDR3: TGCGCCAGCAGCCTAGAGACGCCTTCCTACGAGCAGTACTTC.

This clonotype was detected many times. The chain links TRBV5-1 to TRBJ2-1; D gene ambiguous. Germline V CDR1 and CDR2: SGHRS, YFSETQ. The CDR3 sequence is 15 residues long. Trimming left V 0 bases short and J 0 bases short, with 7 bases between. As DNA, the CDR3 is TGCGCCAGCAGCTTGGACCCCAGCTCCTACAATGAGCAGTTCTTC. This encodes CASSLDPSSYNEQFF. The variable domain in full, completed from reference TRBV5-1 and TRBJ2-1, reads KAGVTQTPRYLIKTRGQQVTLSCSPISGHRSVSWYQQTPGQGLQFLFEYFSETQRNKGNFPGRFSGRQFSNSRSEMNVSTLELGDSALYLCASSLDPSSYNEQFFGPGTRLTVL.

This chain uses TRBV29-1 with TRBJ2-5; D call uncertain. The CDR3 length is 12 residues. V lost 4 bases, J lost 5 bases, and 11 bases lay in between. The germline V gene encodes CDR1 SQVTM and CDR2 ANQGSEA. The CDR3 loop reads CSVVLSPETQYF. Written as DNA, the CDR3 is TGCAGCGTTGTTTTGTCTCCGGAGACCCAGTACTTC.

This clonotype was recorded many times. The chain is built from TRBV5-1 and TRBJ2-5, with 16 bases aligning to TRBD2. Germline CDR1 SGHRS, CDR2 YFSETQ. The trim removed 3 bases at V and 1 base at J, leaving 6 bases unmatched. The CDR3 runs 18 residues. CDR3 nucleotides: TGCGCCAGCAGCTCCGGGACTAGCGGGAGGGCCAGCCAAGAGACCCAGTACTTC. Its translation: CASSSGTSGRASQETQYF. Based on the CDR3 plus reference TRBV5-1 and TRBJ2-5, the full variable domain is KAGVTQTPRYLIKTRGQQVTLSCSPISGHRSVSWYQQTPGQGLQFLFEYFSETQRNKGNFPGRFSGRQFSNSRSEMNVSTLELGDSALYLCASSSGTSGRASQETQYFGPGTRLLVL.

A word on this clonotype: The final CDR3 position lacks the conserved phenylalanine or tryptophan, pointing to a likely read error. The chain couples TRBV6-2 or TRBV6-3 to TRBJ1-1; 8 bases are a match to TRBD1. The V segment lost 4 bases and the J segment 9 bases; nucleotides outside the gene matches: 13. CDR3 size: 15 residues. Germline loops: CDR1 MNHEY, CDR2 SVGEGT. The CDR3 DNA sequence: TGTGCCAGCAGTTCCCACCCGGACAGGGCGGTGCAAGCTTTCCTT. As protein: CASSSHPDRAVQAFL.

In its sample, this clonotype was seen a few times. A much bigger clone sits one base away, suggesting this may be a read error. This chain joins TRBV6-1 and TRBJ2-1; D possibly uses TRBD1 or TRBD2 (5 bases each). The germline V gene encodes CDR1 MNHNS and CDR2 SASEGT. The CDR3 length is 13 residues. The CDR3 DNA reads TGTGCCAGCAGTGAAGCCCCGGGACGTGAGCAGTCCTTC. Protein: CASSEAPGREQSF.